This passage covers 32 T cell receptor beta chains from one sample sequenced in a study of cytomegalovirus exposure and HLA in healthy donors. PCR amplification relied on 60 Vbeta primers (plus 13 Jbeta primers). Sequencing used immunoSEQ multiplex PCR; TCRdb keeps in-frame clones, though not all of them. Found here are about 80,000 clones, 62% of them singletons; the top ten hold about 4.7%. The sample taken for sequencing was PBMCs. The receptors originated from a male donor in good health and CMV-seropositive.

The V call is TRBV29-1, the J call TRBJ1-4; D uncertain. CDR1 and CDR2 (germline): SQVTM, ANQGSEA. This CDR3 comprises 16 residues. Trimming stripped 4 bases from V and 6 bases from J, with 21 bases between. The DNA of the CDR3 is TGCAGCGTTGTCGGAGTACCGGCGATAGGAGATGAAAAACTGTTTTTT. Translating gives CSVVGVPAIGDEKLFF.

The CDR3 sequence: CASRSGGIGGYTF. The CDR3 bases are TGTGCCAGCAGGTCCGGGGGAATAGGGGGCTACACCTTC. J is TRBJ1-2 and V is TRBV7-2, with a weak D call TRBD1 (5 bases). CDR3 length: 13 amino acids. Per germline, CDR1 SGHTA and CDR2 FQGNSA. Trimming removed 6 bases from V and 8 bases from J, with 16 bases in between.

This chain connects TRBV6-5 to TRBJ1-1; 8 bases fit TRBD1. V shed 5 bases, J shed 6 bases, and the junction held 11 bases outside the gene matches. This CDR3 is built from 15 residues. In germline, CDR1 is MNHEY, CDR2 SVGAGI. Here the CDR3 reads CASSVSGGAFAEAFF. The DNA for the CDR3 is TGTGCCAGCAGTGTTTCAGGGGGCGCATTCGCTGAAGCTTTCTTT.

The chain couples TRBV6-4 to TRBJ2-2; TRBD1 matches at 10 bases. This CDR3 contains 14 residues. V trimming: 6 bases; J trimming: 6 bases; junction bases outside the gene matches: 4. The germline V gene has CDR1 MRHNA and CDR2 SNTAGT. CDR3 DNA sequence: TGTGCCAGCAGGCCTGGGACAGGGGCCGGGGAGCTGTTTTTT. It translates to CASRPGTGAGELFF.

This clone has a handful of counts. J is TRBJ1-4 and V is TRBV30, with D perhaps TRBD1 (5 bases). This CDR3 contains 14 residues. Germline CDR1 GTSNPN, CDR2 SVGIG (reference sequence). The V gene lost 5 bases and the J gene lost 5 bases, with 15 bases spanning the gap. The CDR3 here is CAWAPRGSNEKLFF. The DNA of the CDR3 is TGTGCCTGGGCCCCCCGGGGGTCGAATGAAAAACTGTTTTTT.

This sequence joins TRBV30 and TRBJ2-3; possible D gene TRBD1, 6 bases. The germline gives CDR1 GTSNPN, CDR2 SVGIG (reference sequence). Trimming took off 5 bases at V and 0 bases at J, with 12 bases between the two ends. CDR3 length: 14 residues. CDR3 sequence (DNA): TGTGCCTGGCGACAGGTTTATAGCACAGATACGCAGTATTTT. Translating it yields CAWRQVYSTDTQYF. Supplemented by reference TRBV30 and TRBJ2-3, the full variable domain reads SQTIHQWPATLVQPVGSPLSLECTVEGTSNPNLYWYRQAAGRGLQLLFYSVGIGQISSEVPQNLSASRPQDRQFILSSKKLLLSDSGFYLCAWRQVYSTDTQYFGPGTRLTVL.

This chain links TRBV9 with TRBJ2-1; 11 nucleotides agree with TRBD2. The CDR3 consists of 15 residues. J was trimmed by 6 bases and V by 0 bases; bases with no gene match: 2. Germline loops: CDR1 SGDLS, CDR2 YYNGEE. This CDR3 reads CASSVDGTSGNEQFF. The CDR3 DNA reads TGTGCCAGCAGCGTAGATGGGACTAGCGGCAATGAGCAGTTCTTC.

This chain's CDR3 is CASSPGSGANVLTF. The DNA of the CDR3 is TGTGCCAGCAGCCCCGGTTCTGGGGCCAACGTCCTGACTTTC. This chain links TRBV11-3 with TRBJ2-6; unclear D gene. This CDR3 comprises 14 residues. Germline CDR1 is SGHNT and CDR2 is YENEEA. The V and J ends lost 5 bases and 1 base respectively, with 6 bases between them.

CDR3 protein: CASSSPGGPTNEKLFF. As DNA, the CDR3 is TGTGCCAGCAGCTCCCCAGGGGGACCAACTAATGAAAAACTGTTTTTT. The J gene is TRBJ1-4, the V gene TRBV7-9; TRBD1 aligns across 7 bases. This CDR3 spans 16 amino acids. Germline lookup yields CDR1 SEHNR and CDR2 FQNEAQ (reference sequence). J was trimmed by 0 bases and V by 4 bases; bases with no gene match: 5.

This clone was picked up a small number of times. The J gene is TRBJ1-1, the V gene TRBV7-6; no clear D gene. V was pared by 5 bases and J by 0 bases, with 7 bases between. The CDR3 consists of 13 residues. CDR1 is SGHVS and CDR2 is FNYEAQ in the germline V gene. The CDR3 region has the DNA TGTGCCAGCAGCGCTAGCATGAACACTGAAGCTTTCTTT. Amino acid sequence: CASSASMNTEAFF.

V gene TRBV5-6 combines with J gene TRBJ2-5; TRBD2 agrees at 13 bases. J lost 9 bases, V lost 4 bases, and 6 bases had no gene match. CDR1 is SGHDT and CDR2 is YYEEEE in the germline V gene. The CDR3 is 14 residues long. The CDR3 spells CASSLGLAGASQYF. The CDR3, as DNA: TGTGCCAGCAGCCTAGGACTAGCGGGGGCGTCCCAGTACTTC.

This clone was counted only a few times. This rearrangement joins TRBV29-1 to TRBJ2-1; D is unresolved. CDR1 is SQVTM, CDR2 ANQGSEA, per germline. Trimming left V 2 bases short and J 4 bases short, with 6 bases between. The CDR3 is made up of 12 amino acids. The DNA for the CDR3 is TGCAGCGTTGAAACCAGTTACAATGAGCAGTTCTTC. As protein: CSVETSYNEQFF.

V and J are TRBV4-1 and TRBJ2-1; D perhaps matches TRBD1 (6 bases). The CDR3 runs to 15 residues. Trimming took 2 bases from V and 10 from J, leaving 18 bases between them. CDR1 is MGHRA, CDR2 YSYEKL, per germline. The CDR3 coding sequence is TGCGCCAGCAGCCAACTCTCACAGGGTTTCGGGGAGCAGTTCTTC. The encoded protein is CASSQLSQGFGEQFF.

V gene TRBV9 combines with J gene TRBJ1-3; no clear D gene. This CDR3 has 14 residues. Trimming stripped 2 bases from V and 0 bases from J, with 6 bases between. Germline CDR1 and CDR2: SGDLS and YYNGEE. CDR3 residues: CASSVGVSGNTIYF. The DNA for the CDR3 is TGTGCCAGCAGCGTCGGAGTCTCTGGAAACACCATATATTTT. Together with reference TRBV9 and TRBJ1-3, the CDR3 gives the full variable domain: DSGVTQTPKHLITATGQRVTLRCSPRSGDLSVYWYQQSLDQGLQFLIQYYNGEERAKGNILERFSAQQFPDLHSELNLSSLELGDSALYFCASSVGVSGNTIYFGEGSWLTVV.

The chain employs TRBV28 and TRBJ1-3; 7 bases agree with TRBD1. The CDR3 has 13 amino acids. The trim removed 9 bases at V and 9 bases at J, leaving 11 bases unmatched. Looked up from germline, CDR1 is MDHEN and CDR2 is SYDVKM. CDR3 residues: CASTTGNIITIYF. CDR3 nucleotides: TGTGCCAGTACGACAGGGAATATCATCACCATATATTTT. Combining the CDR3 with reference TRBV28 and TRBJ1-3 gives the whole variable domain DVKVTQSSRYLVKRTGEKVFLECVQDMDHENMFWYRQDPGLGLRLIYFSYDVKMKEKGDIPEGYSVSREKKERFSLILESASTNQTSMYLCASTTGNIITIYFGEGSWLTVV.

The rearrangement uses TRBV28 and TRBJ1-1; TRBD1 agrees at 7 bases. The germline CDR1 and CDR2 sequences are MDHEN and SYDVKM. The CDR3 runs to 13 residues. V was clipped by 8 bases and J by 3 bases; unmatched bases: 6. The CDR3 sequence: CASSRQGDTEAFF. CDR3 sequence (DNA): TGTGCCAGCTCTCGACAGGGAGACACTGAAGCTTTCTTT.

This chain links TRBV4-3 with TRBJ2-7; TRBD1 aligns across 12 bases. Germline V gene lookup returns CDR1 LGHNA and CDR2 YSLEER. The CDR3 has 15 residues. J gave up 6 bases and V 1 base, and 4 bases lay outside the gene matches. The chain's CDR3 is CASSQGGTGGGEQYF. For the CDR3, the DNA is TGCGCCAGCAGCCAAGGAGGGACAGGGGGCGGCGAGCAGTACTTC.

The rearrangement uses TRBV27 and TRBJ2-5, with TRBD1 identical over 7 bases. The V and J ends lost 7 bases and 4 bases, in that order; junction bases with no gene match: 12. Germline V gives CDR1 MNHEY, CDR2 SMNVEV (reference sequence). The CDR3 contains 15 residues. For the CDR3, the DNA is TGTGCCAGCAAATCGAAGCGCAGGGGGATAGAGACCCAGTACTTC. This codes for CASKSKRRGIETQYF.

The DNA for the CDR3 is TGTGCCAGCAGCTTTCGGGACAGGGGGGAGACCCAGTACTTC. Translating it yields CASSFRDRGETQYF. The chain recombines TRBV7-9 with TRBJ2-5, with 11 positions matching TRBD1. The CDR3 spans 14 residues. The V gene's germline CDR1 is SEHNR and CDR2 FQNEAQ (reference sequence). The ends lost 3 bases at V and 5 bases at J; junction bases unmatched: 2.

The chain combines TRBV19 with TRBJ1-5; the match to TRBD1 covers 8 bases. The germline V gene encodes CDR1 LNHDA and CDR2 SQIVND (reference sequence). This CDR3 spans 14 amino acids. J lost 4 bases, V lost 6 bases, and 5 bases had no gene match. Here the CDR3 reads CASSTTGGNQPQHF. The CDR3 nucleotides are TGTGCCAGTAGCACTACAGGGGGTAATCAGCCCCAGCATTTT. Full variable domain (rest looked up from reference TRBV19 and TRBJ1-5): DGGITQSPKYLFRKEGQNVTLSCEQNLNHDAMYWYRQDPGQGLRLIYYSQIVNDFQKGDIAEGYSVSREKKESFPLTVTSAQKNPTAFYLCASSTTGGNQPQHFGDGTRLSIL.

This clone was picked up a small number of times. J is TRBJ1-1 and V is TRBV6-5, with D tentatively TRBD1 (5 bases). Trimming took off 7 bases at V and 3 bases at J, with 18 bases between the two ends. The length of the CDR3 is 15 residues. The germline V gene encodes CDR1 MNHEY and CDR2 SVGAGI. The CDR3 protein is CASTPFEVGDTEAFF. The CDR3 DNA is TGTGCCAGCACCCCTTTTGAAGTAGGGGACACTGAAGCTTTCTTT.

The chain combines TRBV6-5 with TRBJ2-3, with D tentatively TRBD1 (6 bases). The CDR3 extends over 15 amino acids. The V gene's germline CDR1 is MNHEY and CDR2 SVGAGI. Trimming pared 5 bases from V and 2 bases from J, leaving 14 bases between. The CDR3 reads CASSRGQLDTDTQYF. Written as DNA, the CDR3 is TGTGCCAGCAGTCGAGGACAGCTTGACACAGATACGCAGTATTTT.

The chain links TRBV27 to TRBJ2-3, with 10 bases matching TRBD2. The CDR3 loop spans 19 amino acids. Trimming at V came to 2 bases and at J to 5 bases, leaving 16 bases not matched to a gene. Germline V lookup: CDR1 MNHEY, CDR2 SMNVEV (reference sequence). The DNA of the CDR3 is TGTGCCAGCAGTTTAAAACCGGCGGGAGCGGGGGGGCCAAGAGATACGCAGTATTTT. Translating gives CASSLKPAGAGGPRDTQYF.

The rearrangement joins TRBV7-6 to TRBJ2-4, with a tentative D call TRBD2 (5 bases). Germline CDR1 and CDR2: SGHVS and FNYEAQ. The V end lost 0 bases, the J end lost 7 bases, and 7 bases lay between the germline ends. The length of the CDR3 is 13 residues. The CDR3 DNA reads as TGTGCCAGCAGCTTAGCGGGGAGCAACATTCAGTACTTC. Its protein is CASSLAGSNIQYF. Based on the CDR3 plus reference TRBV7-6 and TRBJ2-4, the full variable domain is GAGVSQSPRYKVTKRGQDVALRCDPISGHVSLYWYRQALGQGPEFLTYFNYEAQQDKSGLPNDRFSAERPEGSISTLTIQRTEQRDSAMYRCASSLAGSNIQYFGAGTRLSVL.

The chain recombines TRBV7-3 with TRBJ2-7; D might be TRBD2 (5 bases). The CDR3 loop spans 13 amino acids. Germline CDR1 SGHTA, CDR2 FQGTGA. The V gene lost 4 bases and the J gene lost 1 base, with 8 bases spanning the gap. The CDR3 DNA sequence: TGTGCCAGCAGCTCCGGGATGTCCTACGAGCAGTACTTC. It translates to CASSSGMSYEQYF.

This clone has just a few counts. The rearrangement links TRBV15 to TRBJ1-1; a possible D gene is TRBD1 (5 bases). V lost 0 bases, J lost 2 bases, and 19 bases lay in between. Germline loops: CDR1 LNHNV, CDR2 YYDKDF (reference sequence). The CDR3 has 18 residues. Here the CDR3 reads CATSRDGAGLVGNTEAFF. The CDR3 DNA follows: TGTGCCACCAGCAGAGATGGGGCAGGGCTTGTTGGAAACACTGAAGCTTTCTTT.

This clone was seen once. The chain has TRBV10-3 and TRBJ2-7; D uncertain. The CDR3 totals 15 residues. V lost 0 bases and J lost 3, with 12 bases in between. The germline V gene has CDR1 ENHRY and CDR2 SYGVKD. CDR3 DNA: TGTGCCATCAGTGAGTCGAATAGCCCCCGCTACGAGCAGTACTTC. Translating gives CAISESNSPRYEQYF.

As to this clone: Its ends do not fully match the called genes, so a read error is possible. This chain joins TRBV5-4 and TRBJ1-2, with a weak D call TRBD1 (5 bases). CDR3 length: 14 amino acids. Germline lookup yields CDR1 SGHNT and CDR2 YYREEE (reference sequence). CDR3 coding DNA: TGTGCCAGCAGCTTGGGAGACAGAATCTATGGGTACACCTTC. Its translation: CASSLGDRIYGYTF.

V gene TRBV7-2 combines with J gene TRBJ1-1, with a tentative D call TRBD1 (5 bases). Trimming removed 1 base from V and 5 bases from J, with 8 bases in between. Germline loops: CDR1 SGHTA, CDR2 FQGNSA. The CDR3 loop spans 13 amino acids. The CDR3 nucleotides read TGTGCCAGCAGCTTAGGGGGGGGAACTGAAGCTTTCTTT. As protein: CASSLGGGTEAFF.

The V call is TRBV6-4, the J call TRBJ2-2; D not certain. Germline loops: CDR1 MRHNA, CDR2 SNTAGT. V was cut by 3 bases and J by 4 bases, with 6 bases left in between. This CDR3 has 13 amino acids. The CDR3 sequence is CASSETSTGELFF. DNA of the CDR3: TGTGCCAGCAGTGAAACGAGCACCGGGGAGCTGTTTTTT.

The CDR3 here is CASSPPAGYEAFF. The CDR3 DNA reads TGTGCCAGCAGCCCCCCGGCGGGGTATGAAGCTTTCTTT. This chain joins TRBV14 and TRBJ1-1; D uncertain. This CDR3 contains 13 residues. V was cut by 4 bases and J by 7 bases, with 13 bases left in between. Germline CDR1 SGHDN, CDR2 FVKESK.

This CDR3 is CASSQDHGNTEAFF. The CDR3 DNA follows: TGCGCCAGCAGCCAAGATCACGGGAACACTGAAGCTTTCTTT. The gene calls are TRBV4-1 and TRBJ1-1; no definite D call. The germline V gene has CDR1 MGHRA and CDR2 YSYEKL. The CDR3 totals 14 residues. The V end lost 0 bases, the J end lost 1 base, and 6 bases lay between the germline ends.